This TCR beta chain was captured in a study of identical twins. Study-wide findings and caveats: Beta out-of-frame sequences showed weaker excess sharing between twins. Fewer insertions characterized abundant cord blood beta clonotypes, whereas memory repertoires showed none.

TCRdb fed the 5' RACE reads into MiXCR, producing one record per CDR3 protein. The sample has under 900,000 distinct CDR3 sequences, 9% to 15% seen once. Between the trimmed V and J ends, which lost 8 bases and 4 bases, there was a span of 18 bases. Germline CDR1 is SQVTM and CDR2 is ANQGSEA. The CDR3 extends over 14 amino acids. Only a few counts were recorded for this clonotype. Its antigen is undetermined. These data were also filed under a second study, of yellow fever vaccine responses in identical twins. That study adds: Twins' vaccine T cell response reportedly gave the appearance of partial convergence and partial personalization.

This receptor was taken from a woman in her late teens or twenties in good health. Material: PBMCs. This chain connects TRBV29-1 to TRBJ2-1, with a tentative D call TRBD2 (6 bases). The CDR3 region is CSTCSGVIYNEQFF. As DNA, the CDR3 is TGCAGCACTTGTAGCGGCGTCATATACAATGAGCAGTTCTTC.